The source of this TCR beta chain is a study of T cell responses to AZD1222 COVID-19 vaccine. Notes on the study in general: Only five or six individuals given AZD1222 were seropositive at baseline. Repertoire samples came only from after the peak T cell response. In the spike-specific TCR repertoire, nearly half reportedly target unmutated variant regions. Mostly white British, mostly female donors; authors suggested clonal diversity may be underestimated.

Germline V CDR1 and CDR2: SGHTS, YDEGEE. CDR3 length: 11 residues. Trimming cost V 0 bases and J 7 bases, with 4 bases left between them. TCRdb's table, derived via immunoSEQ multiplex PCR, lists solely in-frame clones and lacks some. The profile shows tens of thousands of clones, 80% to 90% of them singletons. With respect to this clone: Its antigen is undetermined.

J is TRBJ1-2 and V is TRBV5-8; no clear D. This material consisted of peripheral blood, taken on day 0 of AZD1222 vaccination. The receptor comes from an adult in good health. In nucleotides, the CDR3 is TGTGCCAGCAGCTTGGACACTGGCTACACCTTC. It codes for CASSLDTGYTF.